Following are 2 T cell receptor beta chains from one sample sequenced in a study of OX40 agonist ivuxolimab in advanced cancers. Some clones are missing from TCRdb's copy, which holds only in-frame ones; the method was immunoSEQ multiplex PCR. The table records around 70,000 clones, approximately 80% of them present only once. The material sequenced was CD4+ or CD8+ T cells sorted from blood, taken in a trial of the OX40 agonist ivuxolimab. These TCRs come from an adult with an advanced solid tumor such as melanoma, head and neck, liver or kidney cancer.

This chain connects TRBV6-6 to TRBJ2-2; tentative D call: TRBD2 (5 bases). CDR1 MNHNY and CDR2 SVGAGI come from the germline V gene (reference sequence). Trimming pared 10 bases from V and 8 bases from J, leaving 20 bases between. The CDR3 loop spans 14 amino acids. As DNA, the CDR3 is TGTGCCACCTCAGGACTTTTTTCGTCTGGGGAGCTGTTTTTT. It codes for CATSGLFSSGELFF.

The chain joins TRBV29-1 to TRBJ2-7, with 9 positions matching TRBD1. V dropped 5 bases and J dropped 6; count of bases not matched to a gene: 11. Germline assignment: CDR1 SQVTM and CDR2 ANQGSEA. The CDR3 sequence is 14 residues long. CDR3 sequence reads: CSVFVGTGMFEQYF. DNA for the CDR3: TGCAGCGTTTTTGTAGGGACAGGGATGTTCGAGCAGTACTTC.